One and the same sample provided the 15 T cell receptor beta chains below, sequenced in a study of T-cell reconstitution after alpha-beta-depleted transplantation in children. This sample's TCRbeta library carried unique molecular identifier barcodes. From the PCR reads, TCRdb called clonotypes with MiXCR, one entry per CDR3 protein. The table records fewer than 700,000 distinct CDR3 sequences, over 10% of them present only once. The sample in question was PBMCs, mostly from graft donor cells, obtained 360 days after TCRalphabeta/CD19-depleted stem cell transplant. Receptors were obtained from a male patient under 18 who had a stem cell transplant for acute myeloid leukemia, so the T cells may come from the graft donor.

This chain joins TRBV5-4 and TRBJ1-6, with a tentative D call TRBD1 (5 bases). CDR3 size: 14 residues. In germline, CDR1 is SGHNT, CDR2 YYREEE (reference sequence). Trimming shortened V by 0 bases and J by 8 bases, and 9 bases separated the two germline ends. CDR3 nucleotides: TGTGCCAGCAGCTTGGGGGGGAACTATTCACCCCTCCACTTT. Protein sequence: CASSLGGNYSPLHF.

The CDR3: CASSQVSLEETQYF. CDR3 nucleotides: TGCGCCAGCAGCCAAGTAAGCCTGGAAGAGACCCAGTACTTC. The chain couples TRBV4-3 to TRBJ2-5; the D is unclear. CDR1 and CDR2 (germline): LGHNA, YSLEER. Trimming took 1 base from V and 3 from J, leaving 9 bases between them. The CDR3 length is 14 residues.

The CDR3 region is CASTSRAGGKYNEQFF. DNA of the CDR3: TGTGCCAGCACCTCCAGAGCGGGAGGAAAGTACAATGAGCAGTTCTTC. V and J are TRBV6-2 or TRBV6-3 and TRBJ2-1; TRBD2 matches 9 bases. The length of the CDR3 is 16 residues. Germline assignment: CDR1 MNHEY and CDR2 SVGEGT. The V segment lost 7 bases and the J segment 4 bases; nucleotides outside the gene matches: 11.

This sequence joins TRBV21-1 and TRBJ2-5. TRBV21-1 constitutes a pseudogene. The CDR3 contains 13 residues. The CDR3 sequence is CASSKVPGETQYF. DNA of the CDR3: TGTGCCAGCAGCAAAGTTCCAGGAGAGACCCAGTACTTC.

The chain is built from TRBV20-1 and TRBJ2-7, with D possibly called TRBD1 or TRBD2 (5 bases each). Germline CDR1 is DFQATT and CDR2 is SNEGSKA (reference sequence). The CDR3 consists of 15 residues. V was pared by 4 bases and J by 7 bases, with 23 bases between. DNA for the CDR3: TGCAGTGCTACGGGACGTGGGTGGGCCTTTGGGGAGCAGTACTTC. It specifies CSATGRGWAFGEQYF.

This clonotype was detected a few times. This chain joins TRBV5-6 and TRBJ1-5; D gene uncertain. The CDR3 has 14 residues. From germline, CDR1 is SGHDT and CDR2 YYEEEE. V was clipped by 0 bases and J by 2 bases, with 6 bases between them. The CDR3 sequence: CASSLGRRNQPQHF. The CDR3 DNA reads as TGTGCCAGCAGCTTGGGACGGCGCAATCAGCCCCAGCATTTT.

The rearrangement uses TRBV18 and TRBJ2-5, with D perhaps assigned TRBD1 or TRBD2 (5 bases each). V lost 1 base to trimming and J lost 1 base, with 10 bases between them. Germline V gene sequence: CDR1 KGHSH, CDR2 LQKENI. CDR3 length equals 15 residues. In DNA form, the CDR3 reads TGTGCCAGCTCACCACTGCCGGGGACCCAAGAGACCCAGTACTTC. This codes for CASSPLPGTQETQYF.

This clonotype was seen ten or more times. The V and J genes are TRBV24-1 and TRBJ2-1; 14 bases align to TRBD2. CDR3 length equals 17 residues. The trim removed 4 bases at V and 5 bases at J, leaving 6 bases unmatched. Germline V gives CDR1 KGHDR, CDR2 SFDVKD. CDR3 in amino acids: CATSDRGTSGSNNEQFF. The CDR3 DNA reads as TGTGCCACCAGTGACCGCGGGACTAGCGGGAGTAACAATGAGCAGTTCTTC.

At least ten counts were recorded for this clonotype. CDR3 sequence: CSVRTGSTYEQYF. The CDR3 region has the DNA TGCAGCGTTCGGACAGGTTCGACCTACGAGCAGTACTTC. V is TRBV29-1 and J is TRBJ2-7; 7 positions agree with TRBD1. The V segment lost 5 bases and the J segment 2 bases; nucleotides outside the gene matches: 6. CDR3 length equals 13 residues. Germline V lookup: CDR1 SQVTM, CDR2 ANQGSEA.

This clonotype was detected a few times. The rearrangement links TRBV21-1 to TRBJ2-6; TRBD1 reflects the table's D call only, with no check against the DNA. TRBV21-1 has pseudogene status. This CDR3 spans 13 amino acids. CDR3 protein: CPGDHSGANVLTF. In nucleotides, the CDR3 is TGTCCCGGGGACCACTCTGGGGCCAACGTCCTGACTTTC.

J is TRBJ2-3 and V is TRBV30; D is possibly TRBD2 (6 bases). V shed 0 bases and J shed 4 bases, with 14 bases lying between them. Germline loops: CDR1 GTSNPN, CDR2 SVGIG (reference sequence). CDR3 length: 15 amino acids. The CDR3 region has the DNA TGTGCCTGGAGTGTACTGGCGGGACGGGCAGATACGCAGTATTTT. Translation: CAWSVLAGRADTQYF.

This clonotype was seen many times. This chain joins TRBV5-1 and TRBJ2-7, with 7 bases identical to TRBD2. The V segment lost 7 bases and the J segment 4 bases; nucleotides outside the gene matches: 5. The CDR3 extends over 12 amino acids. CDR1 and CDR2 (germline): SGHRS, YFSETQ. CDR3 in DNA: TGCGCCAGCTCGACGGGAGGATACGAGCAGTACTTC. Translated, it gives CASSTGGYEQYF.

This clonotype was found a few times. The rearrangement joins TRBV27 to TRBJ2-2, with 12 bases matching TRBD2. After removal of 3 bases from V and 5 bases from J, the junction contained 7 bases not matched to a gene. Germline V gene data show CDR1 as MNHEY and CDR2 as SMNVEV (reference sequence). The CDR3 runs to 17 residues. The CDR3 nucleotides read TGTGCCAGCAGTTTGGTATGGACTAGCGGGATTACCGGGGAGCTGTTTTTT. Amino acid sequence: CASSLVWTSGITGELFF.

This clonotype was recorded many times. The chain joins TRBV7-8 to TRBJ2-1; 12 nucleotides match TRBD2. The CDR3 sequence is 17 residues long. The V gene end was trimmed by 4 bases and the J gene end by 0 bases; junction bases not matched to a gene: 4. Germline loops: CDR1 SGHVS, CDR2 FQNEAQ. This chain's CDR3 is CASSSSTSGSSYNEQFF. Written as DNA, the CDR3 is TGTGCCAGCAGCTCTTCGACTAGCGGGAGCTCCTACAATGAGCAGTTCTTC.

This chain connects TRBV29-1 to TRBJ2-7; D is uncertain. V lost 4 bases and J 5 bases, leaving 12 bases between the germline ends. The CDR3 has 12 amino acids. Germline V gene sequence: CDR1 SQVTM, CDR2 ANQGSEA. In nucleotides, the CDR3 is TGCAGCGTTGGGGTGGCTCCCAACGAGCAGTACTTC. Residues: CSVGVAPNEQYF.